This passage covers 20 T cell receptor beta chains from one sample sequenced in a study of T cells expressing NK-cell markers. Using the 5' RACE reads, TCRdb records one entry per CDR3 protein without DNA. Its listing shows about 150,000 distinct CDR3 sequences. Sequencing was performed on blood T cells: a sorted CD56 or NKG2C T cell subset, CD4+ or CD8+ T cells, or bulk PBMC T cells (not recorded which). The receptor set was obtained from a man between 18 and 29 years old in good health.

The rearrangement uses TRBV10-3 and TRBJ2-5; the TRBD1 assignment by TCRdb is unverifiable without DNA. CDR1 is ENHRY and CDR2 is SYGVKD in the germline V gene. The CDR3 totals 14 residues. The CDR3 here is CASRPGDSQETQYF.

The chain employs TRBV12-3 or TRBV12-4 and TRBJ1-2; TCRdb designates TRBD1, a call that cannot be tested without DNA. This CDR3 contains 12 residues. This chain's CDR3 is CASRKTGFGYTF.

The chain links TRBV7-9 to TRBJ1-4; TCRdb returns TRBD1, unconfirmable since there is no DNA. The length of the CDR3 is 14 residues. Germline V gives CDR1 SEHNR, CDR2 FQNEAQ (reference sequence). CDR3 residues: CASTPGRSNEKLFF.

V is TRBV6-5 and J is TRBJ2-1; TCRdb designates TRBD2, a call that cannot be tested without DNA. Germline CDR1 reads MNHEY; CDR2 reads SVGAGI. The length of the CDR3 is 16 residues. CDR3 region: CASSYMTSGRGGEQFF.

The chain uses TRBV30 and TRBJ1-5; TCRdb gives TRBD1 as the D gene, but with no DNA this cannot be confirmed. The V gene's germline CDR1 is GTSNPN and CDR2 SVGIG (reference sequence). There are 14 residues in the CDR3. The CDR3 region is CAWSLGTGIQPQHF.

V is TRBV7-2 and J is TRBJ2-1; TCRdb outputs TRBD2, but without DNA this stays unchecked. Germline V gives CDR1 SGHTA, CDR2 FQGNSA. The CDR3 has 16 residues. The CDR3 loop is CASSIPGTSAYNEQFF.

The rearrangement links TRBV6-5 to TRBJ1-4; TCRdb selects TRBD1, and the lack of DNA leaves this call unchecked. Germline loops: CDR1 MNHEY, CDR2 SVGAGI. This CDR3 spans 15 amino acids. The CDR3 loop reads CASSYAGQYNEKLFF.

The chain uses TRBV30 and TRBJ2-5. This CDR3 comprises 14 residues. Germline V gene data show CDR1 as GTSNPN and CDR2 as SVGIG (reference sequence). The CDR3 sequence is CAWSVYTLQETQYF.

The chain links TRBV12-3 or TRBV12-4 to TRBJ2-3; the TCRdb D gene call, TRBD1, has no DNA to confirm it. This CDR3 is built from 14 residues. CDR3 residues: CAIPAGAGINTQYF.

CDR3 sequence reads: CASSSNHYPDGKGDGELFF. The chain uses TRBV7-3 and TRBJ2-2; TCRdb proposes TRBD1, but this gene call is untestable without DNA. The CDR3 is made up of 19 amino acids. Germline-derived CDR1 and CDR2 are SGHTA and FQGTGA.

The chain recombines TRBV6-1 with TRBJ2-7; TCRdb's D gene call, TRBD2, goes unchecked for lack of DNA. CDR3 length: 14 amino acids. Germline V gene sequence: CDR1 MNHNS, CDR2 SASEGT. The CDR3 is CASTPSGGSYEQYF.

The CDR3 region is CASSPLVREQFF. The V and J genes are TRBV12-3 or TRBV12-4 and TRBJ2-1. The CDR3 sequence is 12 residues long.

This CDR3 is CVASGANVLTF. J is TRBJ2-6 and V is TRBV5-1. Germline CDR1 is SGHRS and CDR2 is YFSETQ. The CDR3 is 11 amino acids.

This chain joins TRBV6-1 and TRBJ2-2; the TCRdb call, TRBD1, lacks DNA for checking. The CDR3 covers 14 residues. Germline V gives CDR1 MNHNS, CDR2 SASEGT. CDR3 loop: CAVRTGGVTGELFF.

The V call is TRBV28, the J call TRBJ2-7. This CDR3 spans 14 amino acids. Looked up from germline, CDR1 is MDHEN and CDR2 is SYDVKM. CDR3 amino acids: CASSLETLAYEQYF.

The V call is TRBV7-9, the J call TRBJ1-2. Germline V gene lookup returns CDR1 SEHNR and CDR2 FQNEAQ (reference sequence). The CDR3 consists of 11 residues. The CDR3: CATSSGYGYTF. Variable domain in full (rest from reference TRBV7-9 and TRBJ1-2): DTGVSQNPRHKITKRGQNVTFRCDPISEHNRLYWYRQTLGQGPEFLTYFQNEAQLEKSRLLSDRFSAERPKGSFSTLEIQRTEQGDSAMYLCATSSGYGYTFGSGTRLTVV.

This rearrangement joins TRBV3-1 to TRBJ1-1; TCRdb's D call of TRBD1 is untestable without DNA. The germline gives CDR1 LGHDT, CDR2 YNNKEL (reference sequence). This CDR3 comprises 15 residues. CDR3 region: CASSLGRGRNTEAFF.

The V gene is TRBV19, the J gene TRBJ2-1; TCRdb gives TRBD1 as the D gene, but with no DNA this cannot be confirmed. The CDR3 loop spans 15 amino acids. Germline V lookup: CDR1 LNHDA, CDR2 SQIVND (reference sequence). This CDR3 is CASALGDRGYNEQFF.

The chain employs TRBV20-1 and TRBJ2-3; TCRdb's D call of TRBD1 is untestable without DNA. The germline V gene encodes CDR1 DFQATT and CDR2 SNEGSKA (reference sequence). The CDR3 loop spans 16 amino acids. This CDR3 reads CSASDPGPRTTDTQYF.

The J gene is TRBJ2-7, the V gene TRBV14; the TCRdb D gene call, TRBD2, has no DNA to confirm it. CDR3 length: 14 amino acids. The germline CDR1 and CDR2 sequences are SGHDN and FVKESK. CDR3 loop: CASSQASSSGEQYF.